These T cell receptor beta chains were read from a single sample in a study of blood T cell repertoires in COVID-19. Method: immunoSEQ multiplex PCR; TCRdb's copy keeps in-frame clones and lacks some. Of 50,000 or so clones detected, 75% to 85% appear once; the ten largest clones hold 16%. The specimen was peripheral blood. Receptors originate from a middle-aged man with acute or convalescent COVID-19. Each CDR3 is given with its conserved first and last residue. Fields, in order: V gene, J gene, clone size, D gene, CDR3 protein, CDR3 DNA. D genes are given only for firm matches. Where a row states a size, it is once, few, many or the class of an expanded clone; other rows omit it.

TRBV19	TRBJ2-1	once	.	CASSIGLVNEQFF	TGTGCCAGTAGTATAGGTCTAGTAAATGAGCAGTTCTTC
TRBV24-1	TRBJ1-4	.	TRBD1	CATSESGTGGEKLFF	TGTGCCACCAGTGAGTCCGGGACAGGGGGTGAAAAACTGTTTTTT
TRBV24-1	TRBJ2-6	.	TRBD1	CAISGGTGANVLTF	TGTGCCATATCAGGGGGAACAGGGGCCAACGTCCTGACTTTC
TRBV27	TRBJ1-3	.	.	CASRLGSWPGRISVASGNTIYF	TGTGCCAGCAGACTGGGGTCCTGGCCAGGGAGGATTTCAGTAGCTTCTGGAAACACCATATATTTT
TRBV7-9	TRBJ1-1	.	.	CASSPGSGFMDTEAFF	TGTGCCAGCAGCCCCGGCTCAGGTTTTATGGACACTGAAGCTTTCTTT
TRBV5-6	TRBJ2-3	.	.	CASSSGVTDTQYF	TGTGCCAGCAGTTCAGGGGTCACAGATACGCAGTATTTT
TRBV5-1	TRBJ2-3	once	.	CASSLEGVGTDTQYF	TGCGCCAGCAGCTTGGAGGGAGTCGGCACAGATACGCAGTATTTT
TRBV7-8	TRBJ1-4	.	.	CASSLTGQLANEKLFF	TGTGCCAGCAGCTTAACAGGGCAACTGGCTAATGAAAAACTGTTTTTT
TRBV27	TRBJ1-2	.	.	CASGGGWGGYTF	TGTGCCTCCGGCGGGGGCTGGGGCGGCTACACCTTC
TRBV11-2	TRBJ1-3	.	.	CASSLRRGAGNTIYF	TGTGCCAGCAGCTTAAGGAGGGGCGCTGGAAACACCATATATTTT
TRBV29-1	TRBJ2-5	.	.	CSVEQQFQETQYF	TGCAGCGTTGAACAACAGTTCCAAGAGACCCAGTACTTC
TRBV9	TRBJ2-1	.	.	CASSVEMGAQGEQFF	TGTGCCAGCAGCGTAGAAATGGGGGCGCAGGGTGAGCAGTTCTTC
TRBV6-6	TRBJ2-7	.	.	CASSRADEQYF	TGTGCCAGCAGTCGGGCCGACGAGCAGTACTTC
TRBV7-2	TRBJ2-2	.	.	CASSPGLVNTGELFF	TGTGCCAGCAGCCCCGGACTGGTAAACACCGGGGAGCTGTTTTTT
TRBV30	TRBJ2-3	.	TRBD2	CAWTKGGSIDTQYF	TGTGCCTGGACCAAAGGCGGGAGTATCGATACGCAGTATTTT
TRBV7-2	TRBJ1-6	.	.	CASSLGQVNSPLHF	TGTGCCAGCAGCTTAGGCCAGGTGAATTCACCCCTCCACTTT
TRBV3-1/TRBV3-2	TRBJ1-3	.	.	CASSQGGQVSGNTIYF	TGTGCCAGCAGCCAAGGGGGGCAGGTCTCTGGAAACACCATATATTTT
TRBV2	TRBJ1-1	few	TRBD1	CASKTGVQAFF	TGTGCCAGCAAGACAGGGGTACAAGCTTTCTTT
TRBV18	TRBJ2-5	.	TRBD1	CASSPYRGQETQYF	TGTGCCAGCTCACCGTACAGGGGTCAAGAGACCCAGTACTTC
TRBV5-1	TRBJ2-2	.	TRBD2	CASSQLAKNTGELFF	TGCGCCAGCAGCCAACTAGCGAAGAACACCGGGGAGCTGTTTTTT
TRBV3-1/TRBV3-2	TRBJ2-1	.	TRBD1	CASSSTGTGEFF	TGTGCCAGCAGCTCCACCGGGACAGGGGAGTTCTTC
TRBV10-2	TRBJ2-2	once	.	CASSEQAGRTGELFF	TGCGCCAGCAGTGAGCAGGCAGGGAGGACCGGGGAGCTGTTTTTT
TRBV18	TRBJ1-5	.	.	CASSLDRRAQHF	TGTGCCAGCTCCCTTGACAGACGTGCCCAGCATTTT
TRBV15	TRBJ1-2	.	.	CATSRGGLETYGYTF	TGTGCCACCAGCAGAGGAGGGTTGGAGACATATGGCTACACCTTC
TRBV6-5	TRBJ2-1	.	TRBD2	CASSNGLAPYNEQFF	TGTGCCAGCAGCAACGGACTAGCCCCCTACAATGAGCAGTTCTTC
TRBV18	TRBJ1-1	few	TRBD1	CASSPVSGQINYEAFF	TGTGCCAGCTCACCGGTCTCGGGACAGATAAATTATGAAGCTTTCTTT
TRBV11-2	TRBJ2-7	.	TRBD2	CASSLGSGTLGEQYF	TGTGCCAGCAGCTTAGGTAGCGGGACGCTGGGGGAGCAGTACTTC
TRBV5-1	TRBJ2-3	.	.	CASSRGTDTQYF	TGCGCCAGCAGCAGGGGGACAGATACGCAGTATTTT
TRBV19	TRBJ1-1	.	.	CASRDRWTEAFF	TGTGCCAGTAGGGACAGATGGACTGAAGCTTTCTTT
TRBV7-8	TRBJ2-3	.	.	CASLGSGDTQYF	TGTGCCAGCTTGGGTTCGGGAGATACGCAGTATTTT
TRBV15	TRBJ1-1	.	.	CATSRDSPYEAFF	TGTGCCACCAGCAGAGATTCCCCCTATGAAGCTTTCTTT
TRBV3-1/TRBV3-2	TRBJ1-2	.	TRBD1	CASSLRQGHGYTF	TGTGCCAGCAGCCTACGACAGGGACATGGCTACACCTTC
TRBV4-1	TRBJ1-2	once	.	CASSQVEENYGYTF	TGCGCCAGCAGCCAAGTAGAGGAGAACTATGGCTACACCTTC
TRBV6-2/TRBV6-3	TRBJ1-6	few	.	CASSYGLINSPLHF	TGTGCCAGCAGTTACGGACTTATCAATTCACCCCTCCACTTT
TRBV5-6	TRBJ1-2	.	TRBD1	CASSSAGQGPDYGYTF	TGTGCCAGCAGCTCGGCGGGACAGGGACCTGACTATGGCTACACCTTC
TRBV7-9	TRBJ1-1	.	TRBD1	CASSYMTGAEAFF	TGTGCCAGCAGCTATATGACAGGGGCTGAAGCTTTCTTT